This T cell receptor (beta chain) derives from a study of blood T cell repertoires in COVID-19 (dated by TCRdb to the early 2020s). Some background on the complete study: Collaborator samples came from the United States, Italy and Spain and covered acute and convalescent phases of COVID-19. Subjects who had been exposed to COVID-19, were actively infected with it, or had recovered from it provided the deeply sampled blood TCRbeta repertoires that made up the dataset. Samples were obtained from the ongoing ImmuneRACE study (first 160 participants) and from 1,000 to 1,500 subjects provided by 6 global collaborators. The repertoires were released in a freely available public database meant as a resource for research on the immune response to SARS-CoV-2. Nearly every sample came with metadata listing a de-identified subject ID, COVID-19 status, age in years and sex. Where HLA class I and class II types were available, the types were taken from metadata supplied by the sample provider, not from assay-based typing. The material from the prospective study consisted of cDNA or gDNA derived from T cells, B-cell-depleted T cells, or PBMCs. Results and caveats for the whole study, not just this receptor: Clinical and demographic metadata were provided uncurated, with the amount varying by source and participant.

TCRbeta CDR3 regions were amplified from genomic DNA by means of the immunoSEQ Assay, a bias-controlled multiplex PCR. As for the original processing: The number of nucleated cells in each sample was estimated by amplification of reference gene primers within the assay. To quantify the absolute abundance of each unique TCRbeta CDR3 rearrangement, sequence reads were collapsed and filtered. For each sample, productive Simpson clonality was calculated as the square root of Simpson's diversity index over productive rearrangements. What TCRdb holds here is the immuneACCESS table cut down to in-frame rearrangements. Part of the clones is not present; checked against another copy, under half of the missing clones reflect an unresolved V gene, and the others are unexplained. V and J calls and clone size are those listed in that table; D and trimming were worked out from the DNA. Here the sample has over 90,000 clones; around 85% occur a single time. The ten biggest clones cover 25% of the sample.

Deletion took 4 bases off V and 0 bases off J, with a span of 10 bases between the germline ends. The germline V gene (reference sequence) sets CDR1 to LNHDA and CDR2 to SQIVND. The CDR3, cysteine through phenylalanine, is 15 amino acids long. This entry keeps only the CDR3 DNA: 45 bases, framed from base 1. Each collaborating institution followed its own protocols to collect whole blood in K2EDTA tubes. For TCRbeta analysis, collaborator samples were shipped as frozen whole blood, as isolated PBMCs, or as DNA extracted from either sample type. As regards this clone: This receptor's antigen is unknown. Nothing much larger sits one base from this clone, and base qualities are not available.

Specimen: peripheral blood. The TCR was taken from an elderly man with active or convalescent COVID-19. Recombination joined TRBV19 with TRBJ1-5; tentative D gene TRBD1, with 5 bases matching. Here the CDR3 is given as CASSNSRVSNQPQHF. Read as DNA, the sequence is TGTGCCAGTAGTAACTCCAGGGTTAGCAATCAGCCCCAGCATTTT.